Presented here are 24 T cell receptor beta chains from one specimen sequenced in a study of OX40 agonist ivuxolimab in advanced cancers. Some clones are missing from TCRdb's copy, which holds only in-frame ones; the method was immunoSEQ multiplex PCR. The table shows tens of thousands of clones, with about 82% occurring only once. Here the sequenced sample was CD4+ or CD8+ T cells sorted from blood, taken in a trial of the OX40 agonist ivuxolimab. All receptors derive from an adult with an advanced solid tumor such as melanoma, head and neck, liver or kidney cancer.

This chain links TRBV6-6 with TRBJ1-2; weak D call: TRBD1 (6 bases). Germline CDR1 and CDR2: MNHNY and SVGAGI (reference sequence). The CDR3 loop spans 13 amino acids. V lost 7 bases and J lost 4, with 13 bases in between. CDR3 amino acids: CASTRGRSYGYTF. The CDR3 bases are TGTGCCAGCACCAGGGGCAGAAGCTATGGCTACACCTTC.

The CDR3 protein is CASSRAGGPNNEQFF. CDR3 in DNA: TGCGCCAGCAGCCGAGCGGGGGGGCCGAACAATGAGCAGTTCTTC. The rearrangement uses TRBV4-3 and TRBJ2-1, with 10 bases matching TRBD2. The junction had 5 bases not matched to a gene; V was cut back by 4 bases and J by 5 bases. The CDR3 covers 15 residues. CDR1 LGHNA and CDR2 YSLEER come from the germline V gene.

CDR3 residues: CASSVGLAEETQYF. The DNA for the CDR3 is TGTGCCAGCAGCGTAGGACTAGCGGAAGAGACCCAGTACTTC. The rearrangement uses TRBV9 and TRBJ2-5; the match to TRBD2 covers 9 bases. The CDR3 has 14 amino acids. Germline V CDR1 and CDR2: SGDLS, YYNGEE. V dropped 0 bases and J dropped 3; count of bases not matched to a gene: 0.

In its sample, this clone was seen a few times. The chain is built from TRBV9 and TRBJ2-7; D is possibly TRBD1 (6 bases). The V end lost 0 bases, the J end lost 1 base, and 20 bases lay between the germline ends. Per germline, CDR1 SGDLS and CDR2 YYNGEE. The length of the CDR3 is 18 residues. The DNA of the CDR3 is TGTGCCAGCAGCGTAGCCCCCCAGGGGCAGGGCCAATCCTACGAGCAGTACTTC. Translation: CASSVAPQGQGQSYEQYF.

The V and J genes are TRBV29-1 and TRBJ1-3; 7 positions match TRBD1. This CDR3 contains 14 residues. V shed 4 bases and J 1 base; nucleotides not matched to a gene: 4. Per germline, CDR1 SQVTM and CDR2 ANQGSEA. In nucleotides, the CDR3 is TGCAGCGTTGTGGGACAGTCATCTGGAAACACCATATATTTT. Its translation is CSVVGQSSGNTIYF.

The CDR3, as DNA: TGTGCCAGCAGCCCCGACAGGAAAGCTTTCTTT. Translating gives CASSPDRKAFF. The chain links TRBV7-2 to TRBJ1-1, with D possibly matching TRBD1 (6 bases). The CDR3 is made up of 11 amino acids. The germline V gene encodes CDR1 SGHTA and CDR2 FQGNSA. Trimming left V 5 bases short and J 9 bases short, with 10 bases between.

This sequence joins TRBV7-3 and TRBJ2-1, with 7 bases matching TRBD2. This CDR3 contains 13 residues. Germline lookup yields CDR1 SGHTA and CDR2 FQGTGA. Germline trimming cut 3 bases from V and 9 bases from J; bases unmatched to any gene: 5. The CDR3 here is CASSFGEGLEQFF. CDR3 bases: TGTGCCAGCAGCTTTGGGGAGGGCCTTGAGCAGTTCTTC. Full variable domain (rest looked up from reference TRBV7-3 and TRBJ2-1): GAGVSQTPSNKVTEKGKYVELRCDPISGHTALYWYRQSLGQGPEFLIYFQGTGAADDSGLPNDRFFAVRPEGSVSTLKIQRTERGDSAVYLCASSFGEGLEQFFGPGTRLTVL.

This clone has only a few counts. The chain is built from TRBV5-1 and TRBJ2-3; D gene uncertain. This CDR3 comprises 14 residues. Germline V lookup: CDR1 SGHRS, CDR2 YFSETQ. V was cut by 2 bases and J by 1 base, with 8 bases left in between. The CDR3 DNA sequence: TGCGCCAGCAGCTTAGAAGGAGGCACAGATACGCAGTATTTT. This sequence encodes CASSLEGGTDTQYF.

The chain links TRBV4-3 to TRBJ2-1; the D gene could be TRBD1 or TRBD2 (6 bases each). Between the trimmed V and J ends, which lost 5 bases and 5 bases, there was a span of 16 bases. The germline V gene encodes CDR1 LGHNA and CDR2 YSLEER. The CDR3 runs 15 residues. The CDR3 is CASSISRGPHNEQFF. CDR3 in DNA: TGCGCCAGCAGCATTAGTCGGGGGCCCCACAATGAGCAGTTCTTC.

Only one count was recorded for this clone. V and J are TRBV5-3 and TRBJ1-5; no firm D call. TRBV5-3 counts as an open reading frame of uncertain function. This CDR3 contains 14 residues. V was cut by 4 bases and J by 3 bases, with 11 bases left in between. The CDR3 DNA is TGTGCCAGAAGCCCCGGGTCCTTCAATCAGCCCCAGCATTTT. This sequence encodes CARSPGSFNQPQHF.

V is TRBV11-3 and J is TRBJ2-5; 8 nucleotides match TRBD2. The CDR3 contains 15 residues. CDR1 is SGHNT and CDR2 is YENEEA in the germline V gene. With 3 bases clipped from V and 6 bases from J, the junction kept 9 bases outside the gene matches. The CDR3 coding sequence is TGTGCCAGCAGCTTGGGCCTGGGCGGGAGGCAGACCCAGTACTTC. Amino acids: CASSLGLGGRQTQYF.

CDR3 bases: TGCGCCAGCAGCTCGACAGGGGAGGGCTTCACGCAGTATTTT. This codes for CASSSTGEGFTQYF. The genes are TRBV5-1 and TRBJ2-3, with D maybe TRBD1 (8 bases). V dropped 3 bases and J dropped 9 bases, with 17 bases sitting between them. In germline, CDR1 is SGHRS, CDR2 YFSETQ. This CDR3 contains 14 residues.

This rearrangement joins TRBV5-5 to TRBJ2-3; D is unresolved. This CDR3 has 13 amino acids. CDR1 is SGHKS, CDR2 YYEKEE, per germline (reference sequence). V was pared by 5 bases and J by 2 bases, with 9 bases between. CDR3 nucleotides: TGTGCCAGCAGTCGCCCTGACACAGATACGCAGTATTTT. This gives the protein CASSRPDTDTQYF. Full variable domain (rest looked up from reference TRBV5-5 and TRBJ2-3): DAGVTQSPTHLIKTRGQQVTLRCSPISGHKSVSWYQQVLGQGPQFIFQYYEKEERGRGNFPDRFSARQFPNYSSELNVNALLLGDSALYLCASSRPDTDTQYFGPGTRLTVL.

The gene calls are TRBV12-2 and TRBJ1-3; the D segment call TRBD1 is taken from the table without a DNA check. TRBV12-2 is noted as a pseudogene. The length of the CDR3 is 18 residues. This chain's CDR3 is CASRSGTGETKGRNTIYF. The DNA of the CDR3 is TGTGCAAGTCGCTCCGGGACAGGGGAAACCAAAGGAAGAAACACCATATATTTT.

The V and J genes are TRBV29-1 and TRBJ2-7; D remains unclear. CDR1 and CDR2 from the germline V gene are SQVTM and ANQGSEA. This CDR3 spans 15 amino acids. V was shortened by 4 bases and J by 0 bases, with 16 bases between the two germline ends. The CDR3 is CSVVMQQRSSYEQYF. The CDR3 bases are TGCAGCGTTGTTATGCAACAGCGAAGCTCCTACGAGCAGTACTTC.

This chain connects TRBV11-3 to TRBJ2-5, with 10 bases lining up with TRBD2. The V segment lost 5 bases and the J segment 5 bases; nucleotides outside the gene matches: 5. Germline CDR1 and CDR2: SGHNT and YENEEA. The CDR3 totals 14 residues. Here the CDR3 reads CASSIAGGPETQYF. The CDR3 DNA follows: TGTGCCAGCAGCATAGCGGGAGGCCCGGAGACCCAGTACTTC. Full variable domain (outside the CDR3, taken from reference TRBV11-3 and TRBJ2-5): EAGVVQSPRYKIIEKKQPVAFWCNPISGHNTLYWYLQNLGQGPELLIRYENEEAVDDSQLPKDRFSAERLKGVDSTLKIQPAELGDSAVYLCASSIAGGPETQYFGPGTRLLVL.

This clone showed up just once. This rearrangement joins TRBV30 to TRBJ1-3, with TRBD1 matching over 7 bases. CDR1 is GTSNPN, CDR2 SVGIG, per germline (reference sequence). The CDR3 covers 20 residues. The junction had 23 bases not matched to a gene; V was cut back by 1 base and J by 5 bases. CDR3 in DNA: TGTGCCTGGAGTGATTCAGAAAGGGGGCGCGTTTCGAGGGCCCGAAACACCATATATTTT. Translating it yields CAWSDSERGRVSRARNTIYF.

The rearrangement links TRBV18 to TRBJ2-5, with 8 bases matching TRBD2. The CDR3 contains 16 residues. With V trimmed by 3 bases and J by 5 bases, 11 bases remained unmatched. Looked up from germline, CDR1 is KGHSH and CDR2 is LQKENI. The CDR3 reads CASSPLRSGGGETQYF. CDR3 in DNA: TGTGCCAGCTCACCCCTCCGGAGCGGGGGTGGGGAGACCCAGTACTTC.

The chain has TRBV7-3 and TRBJ2-5; tentatively, D is TRBD2 (5 bases). The V gene's germline CDR1 is SGHTA and CDR2 FQGTGA. The CDR3 sequence is 13 residues long. Deletions cut 2 bases from V and 5 bases from J, with 9 bases between. DNA of the CDR3: TGTGCCAGCAGCTTATCGGAGGATGAGACCCAGTACTTC. Amino acids: CASSLSEDETQYF.

The CDR3 nucleotides read TGTGCCTGGAGTAAAGGTTACGAGCAGTACTTC. As protein: CAWSKGYEQYF. The chain is built from TRBV30 and TRBJ2-7; D gene unclear. V lost 2 bases to trimming and J lost 4 bases, with 6 bases between them. The CDR3 covers 11 residues. Germline CDR1 reads GTSNPN; CDR2 reads SVGIG (reference sequence).

This sequence joins TRBV28 and TRBJ2-1; 9 bases are a match to TRBD2. With V trimmed by 2 bases and J by 9 bases, 5 bases remained unmatched. This CDR3 is 14 amino acids long. The V gene's germline CDR1 is MDHEN and CDR2 SYDVKM. The CDR3: CASSLLAGLVEQFF. The DNA for the CDR3 is TGTGCCAGCAGTTTACTAGCGGGACTTGTTGAGCAGTTCTTC. The entire variable domain, with the rest obtained from reference TRBV28 and TRBJ2-1, is as follows: DVKVTQSSRYLVKRTGEKVFLECVQDMDHENMFWYRQDPGLGLRLIYFSYDVKMKEKGDIPEGYSVSREKKERFSLILESASTNQTSMYLCASSLLAGLVEQFFGPGTRLTVL.

The CDR3 nucleotides read TGCGCCAGCAGTGGGGACAGTTGCACAGATACGCAGTATTTT. Its translation: CASSGDSCTDTQYF. The V gene is TRBV23-1, the J gene TRBJ2-3; 7 nucleotides agree with TRBD1. TRBV23-1 is recorded as an ORF, its role being uncertain. The CDR3 extends over 14 amino acids. After removal of 5 bases from V and 1 base from J, the junction contained 3 bases not matched to a gene.

The chain is built from TRBV30 and TRBJ2-5; possibly TRBD2 for D (6 bases). V gave up 3 bases and J gave up 2 bases, with 10 bases separating them. CDR1 and CDR2 from the germline V gene are GTSNPN and SVGIG (reference sequence). The CDR3 is made up of 13 amino acids. The CDR3 coding sequence is TGTGCCTGGAGCCCTGGACTACAAGAGACCCAGTACTTC. This translates into CAWSPGLQETQYF.

CDR3 in DNA: TGTGCCAGTAGTCCGCGGCCCGGGGGGGCCGGGGAGCTGTTTTTT. It yields the protein CASSPRPGGAGELFF. The genes are TRBV19 and TRBJ2-2; 8 nucleotides align to TRBD2. In germline, CDR1 is LNHDA, CDR2 SQIVND (reference sequence). The CDR3 has 15 amino acids. J was trimmed by 6 bases and V by 5 bases; bases with no gene match: 8.